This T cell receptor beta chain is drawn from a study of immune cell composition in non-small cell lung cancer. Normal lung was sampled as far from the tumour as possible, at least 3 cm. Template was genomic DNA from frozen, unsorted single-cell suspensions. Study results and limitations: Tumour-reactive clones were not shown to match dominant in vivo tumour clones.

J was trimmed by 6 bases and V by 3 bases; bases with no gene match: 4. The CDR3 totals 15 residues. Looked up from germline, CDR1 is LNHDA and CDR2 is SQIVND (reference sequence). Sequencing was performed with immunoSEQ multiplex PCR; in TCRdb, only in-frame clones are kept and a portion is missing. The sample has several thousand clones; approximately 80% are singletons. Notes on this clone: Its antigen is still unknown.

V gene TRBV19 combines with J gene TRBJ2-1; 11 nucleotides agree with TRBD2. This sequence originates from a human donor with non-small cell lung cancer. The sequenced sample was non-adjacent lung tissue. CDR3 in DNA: TGTGCCAGTAGTATGCTAGCGGGGGGCGTCAATGAGCAGTTCTTC. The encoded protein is CASSMLAGGVNEQFF.